This TCR beta chain comes out of a study of cytomegalovirus exposure and HLA in healthy donors. This clone has a handful of counts. Antigen: not known. With 60 Vbeta and 13 Jbeta primers, the PCR was carried out. Assay: immunoSEQ multiplex PCR; the TCRdb copy retains only in-frame clones and omits some. The sample lists roughly 100,000 clones; approximately 87% were seen once. Study-level results: Rare TCR sequences dominated, though some public TCRs recurred in many donors. Later work found that TCR association rates differed between HLA loci; DRB1 had the most and HLA-C the fewest.

This receptor was obtained from a man in his forties or fifties in good health and CMV-seronegative. Sample: PBMCs.

CDR3 DNA sequence: TGCGCCAGCCGAGATTACAGCTCCTACAATGAGCAGTTCTTC. Encoded protein: CASRDYSSYNEQFF. The J gene is TRBJ2-1, the V gene TRBV10-2; D is unresolved. Trimming removed 8 bases from V and 0 bases from J, with 11 bases in between. This CDR3 has 14 residues. CDR1 is WSHSY and CDR2 is SAAADI in the germline V gene.